Following are 17 T cell receptor beta chains from one sample sequenced in a study of control samples from healthy donors and cancer patients. Only in-frame clones appear in the TCRdb table, and some are missing; sequencing was by immunoSEQ multiplex PCR. This table holds around 150,000 clones, over 85% found once. Sequenced: blood. The receptors shown here come from a woman aged 40 to 50 in good health.

This chain joins TRBV7-2 and TRBJ1-6; 12 positions agree with TRBD1. The junction had 10 bases not matched to a gene; V was cut back by 4 bases and J by 9 bases. Germline assignment: CDR1 SGHTA and CDR2 FQGNSA. The CDR3 runs 17 residues. The CDR3, as DNA: TGTGCCAGCAGCTCCTTCCCGGGACAGGGGGCTGGTTCACCCCTCCACTTT. Amino acids: CASSSFPGQGAGSPLHF. The whole variable domain, filled in from reference TRBV7-2 and TRBJ1-6, reads GAGVSQSPSNKVTEKGKDVELRCDPISGHTALYWYRQSLGQGLEFLIYFQGNSAPDKSGLPSDRFSAERTGGSVSTLTIQRTQQEDSAVYLCASSSFPGQGAGSPLHFGNGTRLTVT.

V gene TRBV3-1 (or the pseudogene TRBV3-2) combines with J gene TRBJ2-2, with a tentative D call TRBD1 (7 bases). CDR1 is LGHDT, CDR2 YNNKEL, per germline (reference sequence). The CDR3 has 14 amino acids. The V and J ends lost 10 bases and 7 bases respectively, with 19 bases between them. The CDR3, as DNA: TGTGCCACATCCCCCGGCGGGGACAGCGGGGAGCTGTTTTTT. It translates to CATSPGGDSGELFF.

The chain uses TRBV9 and TRBJ1-4; D gene unclear. The germline gives CDR1 SGDLS, CDR2 YYNGEE. V gave up 1 base and J gave up 8 bases, with 12 bases separating them. CDR3 size: 14 residues. CDR3 nucleotide sequence: TGTGCCAGCAGCGTAACAACTCTTGGGGAAAAACTGTTTTTT. Translation gives CASSVTTLGEKLFF. Using reference TRBV9 and TRBJ1-4 for the parts outside the CDR3, the full variable domain is DSGVTQTPKHLITATGQRVTLRCSPRSGDLSVYWYQQSLDQGLQFLIQYYNGEERAKGNILERFSAQQFPDLHSELNLSSLELGDSALYFCASSVTTLGEKLFFGSGTQLSVL.

J is TRBJ2-4 and V is TRBV5-6; D is unclear. The CDR3 has 18 amino acids. V was cut by 2 bases and J by 0 bases, with 18 bases left in between. Germline assignment: CDR1 SGHDT and CDR2 YYEEEE. CDR3 bases: TGTGCCAGCAGCTTTAGGTTGAACGACCCTCTAGCCAAAAACATTCAGTACTTC. Residues: CASSFRLNDPLAKNIQYF.

The chain joins TRBV29-1 to TRBJ1-2, with TRBD1 matching over 8 bases. The CDR3 totals 15 residues. After removal of 2 bases from V and 8 bases from J, the junction contained 13 bases not matched to a gene. Germline V lookup: CDR1 SQVTM, CDR2 ANQGSEA. CDR3 protein: CSVEWTGPLELGYTF. The CDR3 nucleotides are TGCAGCGTTGAATGGACAGGGCCGCTGGAATTGGGCTACACCTTC.

The chain uses TRBV7-9 and TRBJ1-4; 10 bases are a match to TRBD1. V gave up 0 bases and J gave up 8 bases; unmatched junction bases: 6. Germline-derived CDR1 and CDR2 are SEHNR and FQNEAQ (reference sequence). This CDR3 region has 16 residues. CDR3 nucleotides: TGTGCCAGCAGCTTAGCGGTGGGGGACAGGGGCGAAAAACTGTTTTTT. This translates into CASSLAVGDRGEKLFF.

In regard to this clone: The junction and the germline gene differ at one end; a read error may be behind it. The CDR3 is CASSQGLGFGEQFF. CDR3 DNA sequence: TGTGCTAGCAGCCAAGGACTAGGTTTCGGTGAGCAGTTCTTC. The rearrangement links TRBV7-7 to TRBJ2-1; TRBD2 matches 7 bases. Looked up from germline, CDR1 is SSHAT and CDR2 is FNYEAQ (reference sequence). This CDR3 spans 14 amino acids.

V gene TRBV5-6 combines with J gene TRBJ2-5, with D possibly being TRBD1 (5 bases). Per the germline V gene, CDR1 is SGHDT and CDR2 is YYEEEE. V was pared by 0 bases and J by 5 bases, with 17 bases between. The CDR3 has 16 residues. The CDR3 loop is CASSLGRARVRETQYF. In nucleotides, the CDR3 is TGTGCCAGCAGCTTGGGAAGGGCCAGGGTGCGGGAGACCCAGTACTTC.

This clone was seen just once. The chain couples TRBV9 to TRBJ2-2; D might be TRBD2 (7 bases). Trimming took 0 bases from V and 6 from J, leaving 12 bases between them. Per the germline V gene, CDR1 is SGDLS and CDR2 is YYNGEE. The CDR3 sequence is 15 residues long. CDR3 region: CASSVAAGAPGELFF. The CDR3 nucleotides read TGTGCCAGCAGCGTAGCGGCGGGGGCCCCCGGGGAGCTGTTTTTT.

The V call is TRBV7-4, the J call TRBJ1-1, with D tentatively TRBD1 (6 bases). CDR3 length: 16 amino acids. CDR1 and CDR2 (germline): SGHVT, SQSDAQ. The ends were cut back, 1 base at V and 1 base at J, with 13 bases in the middle. The CDR3: CASSLGDRRGNTEAFF. DNA of the CDR3: TGTGCCAGCAGCTTAGGAGACAGGAGAGGGAACACTGAAGCTTTCTTT.

V usage is TRBV9 and J usage is TRBJ1-4; 9 bases are a match to TRBD1. V was clipped by 2 bases and J by 5 bases; unmatched bases: 7. The length of the CDR3 is 16 residues. Germline V gene lookup returns CDR1 SGDLS and CDR2 YYNGEE. This CDR3 is CASSVTPGQGNEKLFF. In nucleotides, the CDR3 is TGTGCCAGCAGCGTGACACCGGGACAGGGCAATGAAAAACTGTTTTTT. Full variable domain (outside the CDR3, taken from reference TRBV9 and TRBJ1-4): DSGVTQTPKHLITATGQRVTLRCSPRSGDLSVYWYQQSLDQGLQFLIQYYNGEERAKGNILERFSAQQFPDLHSELNLSSLELGDSALYFCASSVTPGQGNEKLFFGSGTQLSVL.

V and J are TRBV10-3 and TRBJ2-4; D not resolved. This CDR3 is built from 14 residues. Germline CDR1 and CDR2: ENHRY and SYGVKD. The V gene lost 2 bases and the J gene lost 0 bases, with 5 bases spanning the gap. For the CDR3, the DNA is TGTGCCATCAGTGAGCCGGGAGCCAAAAACATTCAGTACTTC. It specifies CAISEPGAKNIQYF.

The genes are TRBV7-2 and TRBJ2-3, with D hard to call. CDR1 SGHTA and CDR2 FQGNSA come from the germline V gene. The CDR3 is 11 amino acids. V was pared by 6 bases and J by 2 bases, with 3 bases between. The CDR3 protein is CASSNTDTQYF. The CDR3 region has the DNA TGTGCCAGCAGTAACACAGATACGCAGTATTTT.

This clone appeared once. This sequence joins TRBV4-1 and TRBJ1-2; no firm D call. This CDR3 region has 15 residues. Germline CDR1 is MGHRA and CDR2 is YSYEKL. Trimming left V 4 bases short and J 2 bases short, with 14 bases between. The CDR3 DNA follows: TGCGCCAGCAGCCCTCCCGGGCGAGCCAACTATGGCTACACCTTC. Translating it yields CASSPPGRANYGYTF.

V and J are TRBV24-1 and TRBJ1-3; D is undetermined. The CDR3 runs 12 residues. V was pared by 9 bases and J by 5 bases, with 10 bases between. Per the germline V gene, CDR1 is KGHDR and CDR2 is SFDVKD. The CDR3 sequence is CATSGRRNTIYF. CDR3 nucleotides: TGTGCCACCTCGGGCAGAAGAAACACCATATATTTT.

Only one count was recorded for this clone. The rearrangement links TRBV6-5 to TRBJ2-7; D assignment may be TRBD1 or TRBD2 (5 bases each). Germline V gene sequence: CDR1 MNHEY, CDR2 SVGAGI. V was trimmed by 6 bases and J by 2 bases, leaving 14 bases between them. The CDR3 is 14 amino acids. The CDR3 coding sequence is TGTGCCAGCAGGGCCGGGACGGAGGCCTACGAGCAGTACTTC. Residues: CASRAGTEAYEQYF.

J is TRBJ2-5 and V is TRBV3-1 (or the pseudogene TRBV3-2), with TRBD2 as a possible D gene (6 bases). There are 17 residues in the CDR3. Germline V gene sequence: CDR1 LGHDT, CDR2 YNNKEL (reference sequence). The V end lost 4 bases, the J end lost 5 bases, and 23 bases lay between the germline ends. The CDR3 loop reads CASSPTEGTWYGETQYF. CDR3 nucleotide sequence: TGTGCCAGCAGCCCCACGGAGGGGACGTGGTATGGGGAGACCCAGTACTTC.